Following are 24 T cell receptor beta chains from one sample sequenced in a study of blood T cell repertoires in COVID-19. The data were produced by immunoSEQ multiplex PCR, yet TCRdb's version contains in-frame clones alone and is incomplete. The table records 250,000 to 300,000 clones, approximately 88% of them present only once. Sequencing was performed on PBMCs or T cells enriched from blood (not recorded which). These TCRs come from a woman between 25 and 40 years old who had recovered from COVID-19.

This sequence joins TRBV5-1 and TRBJ1-1; TRBD1 might be the D (6 bases). The germline V gene has CDR1 SGHRS and CDR2 YFSETQ. The ends were cut back, 0 bases at V and 1 base at J, with 7 bases in the middle. CDR3 length equals 14 residues. The CDR3 here is CASSLEGENTEAFF. In DNA form, the CDR3 reads TGCGCCAGCAGCTTGGAGGGGGAGAACACTGAAGCTTTCTTT.

The rearrangement joins TRBV9 to TRBJ1-1; 10 nucleotides line up with TRBD1. This CDR3 comprises 15 residues. Germline CDR1 SGDLS, CDR2 YYNGEE. Germline trimming cut 4 bases from V and 1 base from J; bases unmatched to any gene: 4. CDR3 sequence reads: CASSLTGGWNTEAFF. CDR3 sequence (DNA): TGTGCCAGCAGCTTGACAGGGGGCTGGAACACTGAAGCTTTCTTT.

The V call is TRBV28, the J call TRBJ2-3; the match to TRBD2 covers 9 bases. V trimming: 5 bases; J trimming: 2 bases; junction bases outside the gene matches: 8. The CDR3 has 16 amino acids. Germline V gene sequence: CDR1 MDHEN, CDR2 SYDVKM. CDR3 nucleotides: TGTGCCAGCAGTCCATTAGCGGGAGTTCCCACAGATACGCAGTATTTT. It codes for CASSPLAGVPTDTQYF.

The rearrangement links TRBV10-3 to TRBJ1-2; D not certain. The V gene lost 0 bases and the J gene lost 7 bases, with 9 bases spanning the gap. CDR1 is ENHRY and CDR2 is SYGVKD in the germline V gene. The CDR3 loop spans 13 amino acids. CDR3 bases: TGTGCCATCAGTGAGTCGATTACACCTGGCTACACCTTC. It translates to CAISESITPGYTF.

This clone was seen once. The CDR3 region has the DNA TGTGCCAGCAGTTGGACAGCCAGCTCCTATAATTCACCCCTCCACTTT. This gives the protein CASSWTASSYNSPLHF. This sequence joins TRBV28 and TRBJ1-6, with D possibly matching TRBD1 (6 bases). Germline V gene sequence: CDR1 MDHEN, CDR2 SYDVKM. V was cut by 4 bases and J by 0 bases, with 10 bases left in between. CDR3 size: 16 residues.

The chain couples TRBV7-9 to TRBJ2-1, with D possibly being TRBD2 (7 bases). The ends were cut back, 5 bases at V and 14 bases at J, with 25 bases in the middle. CDR1 and CDR2 (germline): SEHNR, FQNEAQ (reference sequence). The CDR3 is 15 residues long. CDR3: CASSPRWAGAQGEFF. DNA for the CDR3: TGTGCCAGCAGCCCCCGGTGGGCGGGGGCCCAGGGTGAGTTCTTC.

The V gene is TRBV5-1, the J gene TRBJ2-3; 11 nucleotides match TRBD2. This CDR3 has 18 amino acids. Unmatched junction bases numbered 12, after V lost 3 bases and J lost 3 bases. Germline loops: CDR1 SGHRS, CDR2 YFSETQ. Here the CDR3 reads CASSSTLGTSGSTDTQYF. DNA for the CDR3: TGCGCCAGCAGCTCAACTCTAGGCACTAGCGGGAGTACAGATACGCAGTATTTT. Complete variable domain (other parts from reference TRBV5-1 and TRBJ2-3): KAGVTQTPRYLIKTRGQQVTLSCSPISGHRSVSWYQQTPGQGLQFLFEYFSETQRNKGNFPGRFSGRQFSNSRSEMNVSTLELGDSALYLCASSSTLGTSGSTDTQYFGPGTRLTVL.

The V and J genes are TRBV7-2 and TRBJ1-1, with TRBD1 identical over 8 bases. Trimming cost V 5 bases and J 4 bases; bases outside gene matches: 9. The CDR3 has 15 amino acids. Germline V gene data show CDR1 as SGHTA and CDR2 as FQGNSA. The CDR3: CASSPRQGLGTEAFF. The CDR3 DNA sequence: TGTGCCAGCAGCCCTCGACAGGGGCTCGGCACTGAAGCTTTCTTT. The variable domain in full, with the rest retrieved from reference TRBV7-2 and TRBJ1-1, is GAGVSQSPSNKVTEKGKDVELRCDPISGHTALYWYRQSLGQGLEFLIYFQGNSAPDKSGLPSDRFSAERTGGSVSTLTIQRTQQEDSAVYLCASSPRQGLGTEAFFGQGTRLTVV.

This chain links TRBV12-3 or TRBV12-4 with TRBJ1-5; D gene uncertain. The CDR3 length is 13 residues. The V end was cut by 3 bases, the J end by 3 bases, with 6 bases between. The CDR3 sequence is CASSLRDNQPQHF. DNA of the CDR3: TGTGCCAGCAGTTTGAGGGACAATCAGCCCCAGCATTTT.

The gene calls are TRBV3-1 (or the pseudogene TRBV3-2) and TRBJ2-1; TRBD1 is a possible D gene (6 bases). Germline V gene sequence: CDR1 LGHDT, CDR2 YNNKEL (reference sequence). The CDR3 covers 16 residues. With 3 bases removed from V and 0 bases from J, the gap between germline ends came to 12 bases. In nucleotides, the CDR3 is TGTGCCAGCAGCCACAGGACAGCGAGCTCCTACAATGAGCAGTTCTTC. Protein sequence: CASSHRTASSYNEQFF.

This clone was detected only once. The V call is TRBV28, the J call TRBJ1-6, with 8 bases fitting TRBD1. Germline CDR1 is MDHEN and CDR2 is SYDVKM. V was pared by 5 bases and J by 6 bases, with 6 bases of the junction left unmatched. There are 15 residues in the CDR3. The DNA for the CDR3 is TGTGCCAGCAGTAACAGGGGGGATGCTAATTCACCCCTCCACTTT. Protein sequence: CASSNRGDANSPLHF.

The rearrangement joins TRBV13 to TRBJ2-7; TRBD1 agrees at 10 bases. Losses at the gene ends were 4 bases for V and 3 bases for J; bases not matched to a gene: 6. Looked up from germline, CDR1 is PRHDT and CDR2 is FYEKMQ (reference sequence). CDR3 size: 15 residues. The CDR3 reads CASSSRGTGVYEQYF. The CDR3 DNA reads TGTGCCAGCAGCTCGCGGGGGACAGGGGTCTACGAGCAGTACTTC.

The chain joins TRBV27 to TRBJ2-5; maybe TRBD1 (7 bases). There are 15 residues in the CDR3. The V gene lost 5 bases and the J gene lost 5 bases, with 18 bases spanning the gap. Germline loops: CDR1 MNHEY, CDR2 SMNVEV (reference sequence). CDR3 sequence: CASSPRGRRSETQYF. The CDR3 region has the DNA TGTGCCAGCAGTCCCAGGGGGAGGAGGAGTGAGACCCAGTACTTC.

The chain employs TRBV4-3 and TRBJ2-2, with D tentatively TRBD2 (6 bases). V gave up 1 base and J gave up 5 bases, with 14 bases separating them. Germline lookup yields CDR1 LGHNA and CDR2 YSLEER. There are 16 residues in the CDR3. The CDR3 DNA reads as TGCGCCAGCAGCCAAGCCACCCCTAGCGATACCGGGGAGCTGTTTTTT. Its translation: CASSQATPSDTGELFF.

The chain carries TRBV7-9 and TRBJ2-7; TRBD1 aligns across 8 bases. The CDR3 runs 14 residues. The V and J ends lost 4 bases and 6 bases, in that order; junction bases with no gene match: 8. Germline CDR1 is SEHNR and CDR2 is FQNEAQ (reference sequence). CDR3 sequence reads: CASSSDRAHLEQYF. In nucleotides, the CDR3 is TGTGCCAGCAGCTCGGACAGGGCTCATCTCGAGCAGTACTTC.

In this sample, this clone turned up a few times. The V call is TRBV28, the J call TRBJ1-5, with 7 bases matching TRBD1. Germline V gene lookup returns CDR1 MDHEN and CDR2 SYDVKM. The CDR3 is 15 amino acids. Trimming at V came to 5 bases and at J to 0 bases, leaving 4 bases not matched to a gene. The CDR3 reads CASSQTGISNQPQHF. The CDR3 DNA reads TGTGCCAGCAGTCAGACAGGGATTAGCAATCAGCCCCAGCATTTT. Complete variable domain (other parts from reference TRBV28 and TRBJ1-5): DVKVTQSSRYLVKRTGEKVFLECVQDMDHENMFWYRQDPGLGLRLIYFSYDVKMKEKGDIPEGYSVSREKKERFSLILESASTNQTSMYLCASSQTGISNQPQHFGDGTRLSIL.

The chain employs TRBV19 and TRBJ1-4; tentatively, D is TRBD1 (5 bases). Germline values: CDR1 LNHDA, CDR2 SQIVND (reference sequence). Trimming stripped 1 base from V and 3 bases from J, with 12 bases between. This CDR3 has 16 residues. The CDR3 reads CASSIGYRPANEKLFF. In nucleotides, the CDR3 is TGTGCCAGTAGTATAGGATACAGGCCGGCTAATGAAAAACTGTTTTTT. Filled out from reference TRBV19 and TRBJ1-4, the complete variable domain reads DGGITQSPKYLFRKEGQNVTLSCEQNLNHDAMYWYRQDPGQGLRLIYYSQIVNDFQKGDIAEGYSVSREKKESFPLTVTSAQKNPTAFYLCASSIGYRPANEKLFFGSGTQLSVL.

This sequence joins TRBV9 and TRBJ1-5, with D maybe TRBD1 (6 bases). The CDR3 is made up of 14 amino acids. Germline V CDR1 and CDR2: SGDLS, YYNGEE. The V end was cut by 3 bases, the J end by 4 bases, with 11 bases between. CDR3 residues: CASSADSGNQPQHF. CDR3 nucleotides: TGTGCCAGCAGCGCGGACAGTGGTAATCAGCCCCAGCATTTT.

The chain links TRBV2 to TRBJ1-1, with D unresolved. V gave up 11 bases and J gave up 1 base, with 20 bases separating them. Germline V gene sequence: CDR1 SNHLY, CDR2 FYNNEI. The CDR3 has 15 amino acids. As DNA, the CDR3 is TGTGCCGGCGGTTCGACTGGGTTTGGGAACACTGAAGCTTTCTTT. It specifies CAGGSTGFGNTEAFF.

The gene calls are TRBV5-5 and TRBJ1-5, with TRBD1 identical over 7 bases. The CDR3 runs 16 residues. V lost 4 bases, J lost 5 bases, and 12 bases stayed unmatched. Germline V gene sequence: CDR1 SGHKS, CDR2 YYEKEE (reference sequence). The CDR3 spells CASSPSPGTAHQPQHF. CDR3 coding DNA: TGTGCCAGCAGCCCGAGCCCCGGGACAGCTCATCAGCCCCAGCATTTT.

The chain links TRBV27 to TRBJ1-2; D not certain. Germline V gene lookup returns CDR1 MNHEY and CDR2 SMNVEV (reference sequence). This CDR3 region has 15 residues. Trimming stripped 2 bases from V and 4 bases from J, with 14 bases between. This CDR3 is CASSLEALPVYGYTF. The CDR3 bases are TGTGCCAGCAGTTTAGAGGCGCTCCCCGTCTATGGCTACACCTTC.

The chain has TRBV7-9 and TRBJ1-3; 7 bases agree with TRBD1. The trim removed 3 bases at V and 0 bases at J, leaving 8 bases unmatched. Germline V gene lookup returns CDR1 SEHNR and CDR2 FQNEAQ (reference sequence). The CDR3 is 17 amino acids. For the CDR3, the DNA is TGTGCCAGCAGCTTGATACAGGGGACGAACTCTGGAAACACCATATATTTT. As protein: CASSLIQGTNSGNTIYF.

The V call is TRBV9, the J call TRBJ2-7; a possible D gene is TRBD1 (6 bases). The CDR3 is 13 residues long. Germline CDR1 and CDR2: SGDLS and YYNGEE. The V end was cut by 4 bases, the J end by 5 bases, with 13 bases between. The CDR3 reads CASSIQGVDEQYF. The DNA for the CDR3 is TGTGCCAGCAGCATACAGGGTGTGGACGAGCAGTACTTC.

This clone came up once. The chain couples TRBV6-5 to TRBJ1-3; D is unresolved. V was pared by 6 bases and J by 0 bases, with 9 bases between. This CDR3 region has 14 residues. From germline, CDR1 is MNHEY and CDR2 SVGAGI. The CDR3 is CASRVTGSGNTIYF. The CDR3 nucleotides are TGTGCCAGCAGGGTGACGGGCTCTGGAAACACCATATATTTT.